The T cell receptor (beta chain) under discussion was sequenced for a study of T cell responses to AZD1222 COVID-19 vaccine (dated by TCRdb to 2020 to 2023). Some background on the complete study: TCR sequencing covered fewer than 250 trial participants: 207 given two doses of AZD1222 and about 26 given two doses of MenACWY control vaccine. Trial participants were enrolled by age into 18-55, 56-69 and 70-plus year subgroups, with roughly 150, 30 and 60 TCR-sequenced participants respectively.

Results and caveats for the whole study, not just this receptor: Because no day 14 peak-response samples were available, repertoires were characterized only after the peak T cell response. In the small 56-69-year group, the increase in depth fell short of significance, most likely because of low power. Conclusions about previously exposed vaccinees are limited, since just a handful of AZD1222 recipients were seropositive for SARS-CoV-2 at baseline. Participants were mostly white British, with more females than males. The authors suggested clonal diversity may have been underestimated. Reportedly, close to half of the unique spike-specific TCRs recognized epitopes lying outside the regions that are mutated in the B.1.351 and B.1.1.7 variants. Spike-specific TCR breadth and depth rose significantly after two AZD1222 doses compared with day 0 and with MenACWY recipients. The vaccine-associated CD4 TCRs covered the entire spike protein, and the dominant responses fell in regions 160-218 and 743-854.

The CDR3 regions of human TCRbeta chains were subjected to immunosequencing. The authors processed their data as follows. Repertoire TCRs were checked for matches against a reference library of SARS-CoV-2-specific TCRs that had been generated using the MIRA antigen-specificity platform. Breadth meant the fraction of unique TCRs that were SARS-CoV-2-associated, whereas depth meant the fraction of total T cells that were SARS-CoV-2-associated. Using the MIRA data, each spike-specific TCR was mapped to the spike region that the TCR reacts to and placed in a CD4 or CD8 class. Log10-transformed breadth and depth values were compared by one-way ANOVA with Sidak's multiple comparisons tests. TCRdb carries this immuneACCESS record with in-frame sequences only. Its versions omit some clonotypes, under half of them owing to an unresolved V gene in the studies checked, with the rest unexplained. V and J calls plus clone size are reproduced from that table; the DNA served to infer D and trimming. In this sample the table shows 45,000 or so clones, around 90% of which occur a single time. About 1.1% of the sample comes from the top ten.

This sample's time point label indicates: about 28 days (+/-7) after the second vaccine dose. AZD1222 recipients with second doses at about 4 weeks or about 12 weeks were pooled, because spike-specific TCR depth and breadth did not differ between schedules. Vaccinee samples came from UK trials COV001 and COV002, including a single-blind randomized controlled phase 2/3 trial of AZD1222 (ChAdOx1 nCoV-19) in healthy adults. For TCRbeta chain sequencing, PBMC samples were collected from trial participants at day 0 and at day 28 after the second dose. A note on this clone: Its target antigen remains unknown. It has no much larger one-base neighbor in the sample; base qualities were not kept.

The CDR3, cysteine through phenylalanine, is 16 amino acids long. Only the CDR3 region is kept as DNA, spanning 48 bases read in frame from base 1. V is cut back by 4 bases and J by 3 bases, with 10 bases in the junction unmatched. According to the germline V gene, CDR1 reads SGHRS and CDR2 reads YFSETQ. The chain was built from TRBV5-1 and TRBJ2-3; TRBD1 matches 8 bases in the middle. The clonotype comes from an adult who received the AZD1222 COVID-19 vaccine. The sample in question was peripheral blood, obtained 28 days after the second AZD1222 dose. The sequenced DNA is TGCGCCAGCAGCCTCTCAGGGGGCCATGGGACAGATACGCAGTATTTT. It codes for CASSLSGGHGTDTQYF.